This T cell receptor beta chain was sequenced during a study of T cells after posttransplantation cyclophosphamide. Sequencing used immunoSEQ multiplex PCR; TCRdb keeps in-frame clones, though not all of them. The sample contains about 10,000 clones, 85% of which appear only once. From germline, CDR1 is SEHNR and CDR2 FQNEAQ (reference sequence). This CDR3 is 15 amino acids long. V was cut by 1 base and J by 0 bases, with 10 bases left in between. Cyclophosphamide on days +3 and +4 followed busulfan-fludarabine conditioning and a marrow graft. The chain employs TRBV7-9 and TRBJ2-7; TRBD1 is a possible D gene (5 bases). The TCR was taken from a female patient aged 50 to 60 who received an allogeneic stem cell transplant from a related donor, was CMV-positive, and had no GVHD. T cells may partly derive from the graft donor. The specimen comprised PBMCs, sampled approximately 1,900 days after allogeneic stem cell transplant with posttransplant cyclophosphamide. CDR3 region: CASSLVQGTSYEQYF. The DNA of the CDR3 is TGTGCCAGCAGCTTAGTCCAGGGAACCTCCTACGAGCAGTACTTC.